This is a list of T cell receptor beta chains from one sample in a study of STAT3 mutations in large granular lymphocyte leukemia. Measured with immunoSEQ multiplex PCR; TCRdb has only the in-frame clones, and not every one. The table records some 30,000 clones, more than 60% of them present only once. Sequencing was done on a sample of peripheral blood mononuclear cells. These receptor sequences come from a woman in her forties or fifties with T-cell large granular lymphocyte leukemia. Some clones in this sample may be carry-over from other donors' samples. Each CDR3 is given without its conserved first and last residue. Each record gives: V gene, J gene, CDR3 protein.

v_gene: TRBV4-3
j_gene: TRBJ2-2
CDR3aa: ASSQDSGDTGELF

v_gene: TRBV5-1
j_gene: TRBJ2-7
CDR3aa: ASSDGQGKEEQY

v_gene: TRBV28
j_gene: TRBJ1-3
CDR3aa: ASSFGISGNTIY

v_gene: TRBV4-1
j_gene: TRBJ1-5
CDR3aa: ASSQGQGNQPQH

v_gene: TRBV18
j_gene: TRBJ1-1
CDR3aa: ASSPLVSGNTEAF

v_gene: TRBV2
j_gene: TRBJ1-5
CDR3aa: ASSRQGNNQPQH

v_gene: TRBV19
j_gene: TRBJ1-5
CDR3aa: ASTLGQGIWPQH

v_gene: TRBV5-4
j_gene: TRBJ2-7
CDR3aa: ASSPGPTSSYEQY

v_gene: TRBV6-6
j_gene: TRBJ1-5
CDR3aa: ASSPWGEQPQH

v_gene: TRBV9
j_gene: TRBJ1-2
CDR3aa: ASSVDPVTNYGYT

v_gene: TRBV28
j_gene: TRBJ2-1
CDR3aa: ASGVLAGSYNEQF

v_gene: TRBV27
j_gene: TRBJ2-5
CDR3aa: ASWMGRGETQY

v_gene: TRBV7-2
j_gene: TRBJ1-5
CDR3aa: ASSLGLRVGNQPQH

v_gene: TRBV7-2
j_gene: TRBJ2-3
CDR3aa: ASRPRGLPADTQY

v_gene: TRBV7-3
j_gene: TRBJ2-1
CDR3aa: ASSTDSSDLQF

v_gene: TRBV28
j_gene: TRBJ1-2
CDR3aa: ASSLGTQFRYT

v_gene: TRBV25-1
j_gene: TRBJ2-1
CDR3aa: ASSTSGRYNEQF

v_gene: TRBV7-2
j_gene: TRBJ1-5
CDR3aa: ASSYAGGNAASQPQH

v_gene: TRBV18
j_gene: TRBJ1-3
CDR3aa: ASSPIPQTGPGNTIY

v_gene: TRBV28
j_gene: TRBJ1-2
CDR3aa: ASSSGGGLGYT

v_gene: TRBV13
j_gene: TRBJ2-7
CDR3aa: ASRGTSYEQY

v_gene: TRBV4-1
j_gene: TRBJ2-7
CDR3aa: ASSQPGTTYEQY

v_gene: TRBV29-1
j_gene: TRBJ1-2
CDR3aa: SVRKDRGYGYT

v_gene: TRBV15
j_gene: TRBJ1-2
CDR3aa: AIANRDGGYT

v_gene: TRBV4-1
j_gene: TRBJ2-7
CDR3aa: ASSQAVIGWSYEQY

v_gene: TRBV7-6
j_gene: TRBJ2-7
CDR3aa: ASSPQYGSEQY

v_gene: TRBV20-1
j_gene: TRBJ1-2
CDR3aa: SAPDRYGYT

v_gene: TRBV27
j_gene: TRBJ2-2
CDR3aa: ASKEGVGAGELF

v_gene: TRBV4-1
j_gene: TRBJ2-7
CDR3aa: ASSQANVLAYEQY

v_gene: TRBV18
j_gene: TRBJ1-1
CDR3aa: ASSSRTGRTEAF

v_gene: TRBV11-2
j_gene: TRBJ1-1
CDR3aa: ASSSPPGRAF

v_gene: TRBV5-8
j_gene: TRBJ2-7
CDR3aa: ASSSDLQGHEQY

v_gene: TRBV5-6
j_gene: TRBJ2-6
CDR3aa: ASSFEPPRVLT

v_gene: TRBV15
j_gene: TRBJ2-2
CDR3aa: ATSRGGQGGSGELF

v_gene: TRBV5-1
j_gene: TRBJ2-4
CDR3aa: ASSLERPENIQY

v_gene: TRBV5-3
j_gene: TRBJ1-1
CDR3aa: ARSLRTVNTEAF

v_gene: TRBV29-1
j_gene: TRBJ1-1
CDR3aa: SVEDPGYTEAF

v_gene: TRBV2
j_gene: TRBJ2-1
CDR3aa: ASSAWTSGIINEQF